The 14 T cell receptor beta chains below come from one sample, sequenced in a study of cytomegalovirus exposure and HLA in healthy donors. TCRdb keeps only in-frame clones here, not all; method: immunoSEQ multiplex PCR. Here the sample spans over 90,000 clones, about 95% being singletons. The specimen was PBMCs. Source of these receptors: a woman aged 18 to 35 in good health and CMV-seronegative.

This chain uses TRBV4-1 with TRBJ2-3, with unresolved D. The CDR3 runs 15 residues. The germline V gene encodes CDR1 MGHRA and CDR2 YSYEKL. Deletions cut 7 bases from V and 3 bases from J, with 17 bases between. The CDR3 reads CASNPDTSRTDTQYF. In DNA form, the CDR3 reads TGCGCCAGCAACCCCGACACCTCAAGGACAGATACGCAGTATTTT.

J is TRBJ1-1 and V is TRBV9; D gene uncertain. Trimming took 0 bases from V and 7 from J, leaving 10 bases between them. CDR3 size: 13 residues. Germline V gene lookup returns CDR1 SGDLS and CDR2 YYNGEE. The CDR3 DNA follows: TGTGCCAGCAGCGTAGGTCAGGTCAGTGAAGCTTTCTTT. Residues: CASSVGQVSEAFF.

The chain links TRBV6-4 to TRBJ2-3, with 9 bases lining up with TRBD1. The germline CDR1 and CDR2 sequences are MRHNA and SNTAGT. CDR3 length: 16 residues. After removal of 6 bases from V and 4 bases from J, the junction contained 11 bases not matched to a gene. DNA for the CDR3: TGTGCCAGCAGCCCCCAGATTGGACAGGGGCCAGATACGCAGTATTTT. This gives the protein CASSPQIGQGPDTQYF.

In DNA form, the CDR3 reads TGTGCCAGCAGCTTAAGACTAGCGGGAGGTGAGCAGTTCTTC. As protein: CASSLRLAGGEQFF. The chain uses TRBV7-9 and TRBJ2-1; TRBD2 aligns across 13 bases. The CDR3 loop spans 14 amino acids. The V segment lost 2 bases and the J segment 9 bases; nucleotides outside the gene matches: 1. Germline V lookup: CDR1 SEHNR, CDR2 FQNEAQ (reference sequence). Variable domain in full (rest from reference TRBV7-9 and TRBJ2-1): DTGVSQNPRHKITKRGQNVTFRCDPISEHNRLYWYRQTLGQGPEFLTYFQNEAQLEKSRLLSDRFSAERPKGSFSTLEIQRTEQGDSAMYLCASSLRLAGGEQFFGPGTRLTVL.

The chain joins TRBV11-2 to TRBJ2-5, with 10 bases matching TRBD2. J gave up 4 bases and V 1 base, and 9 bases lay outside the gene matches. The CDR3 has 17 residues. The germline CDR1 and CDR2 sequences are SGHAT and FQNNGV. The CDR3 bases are TGTGCCAGCAGCTTAGTTCGGAGCGGGGGGGCGGGAGAGACCCAGTACTTC. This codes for CASSLVRSGGAGETQYF.

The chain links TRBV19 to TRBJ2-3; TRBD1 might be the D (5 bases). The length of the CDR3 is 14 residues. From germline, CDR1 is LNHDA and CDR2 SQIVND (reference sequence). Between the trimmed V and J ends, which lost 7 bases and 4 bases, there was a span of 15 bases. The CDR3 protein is CASNPRQGSDTQYF. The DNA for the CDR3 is TGTGCCAGTAACCCTCGGCAGGGATCAGATACGCAGTATTTT.

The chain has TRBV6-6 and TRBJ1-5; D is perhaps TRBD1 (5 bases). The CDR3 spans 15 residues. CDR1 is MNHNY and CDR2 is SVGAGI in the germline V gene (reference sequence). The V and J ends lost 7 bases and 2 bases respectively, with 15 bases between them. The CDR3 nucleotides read TGTGCCAGCACCGCACTGGCGGGGGGCAATCAGCCCCAGCATTTT. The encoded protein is CASTALAGGNQPQHF.

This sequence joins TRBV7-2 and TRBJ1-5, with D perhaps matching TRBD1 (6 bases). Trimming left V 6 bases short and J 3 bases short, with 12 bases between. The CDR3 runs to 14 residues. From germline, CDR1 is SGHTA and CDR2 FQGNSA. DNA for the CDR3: TGTGCCAGCAGTCGACAGGCGGACAATCAGCCCCAGCATTTT. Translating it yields CASSRQADNQPQHF.

CDR3 amino acids: CASSRAPGGQTDTQYF. The CDR3 DNA follows: TGTGCCAGCAGCCGGGCGCCAGGGGGCCAAACAGATACGCAGTATTTT. The rearrangement uses TRBV9 and TRBJ2-3; 8 nucleotides line up with TRBD1. V gave up 4 bases and J gave up 3 bases; unmatched junction bases: 10. The germline CDR1 and CDR2 sequences are SGDLS and YYNGEE. CDR3 length: 16 amino acids.

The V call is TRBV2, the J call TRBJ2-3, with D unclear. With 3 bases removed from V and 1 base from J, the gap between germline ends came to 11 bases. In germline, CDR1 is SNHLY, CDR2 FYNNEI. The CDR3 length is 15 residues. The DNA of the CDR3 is TGTGCCAGCAGTGATCCCAGGTCTGGCACAGATACGCAGTATTTT. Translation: CASSDPRSGTDTQYF.

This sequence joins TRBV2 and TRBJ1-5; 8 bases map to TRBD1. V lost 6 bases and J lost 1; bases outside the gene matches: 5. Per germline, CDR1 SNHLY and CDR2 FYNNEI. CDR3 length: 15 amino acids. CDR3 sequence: CASRDDRGSNQPQHF. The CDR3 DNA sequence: TGTGCCAGCAGAGATGACAGGGGCAGCAATCAGCCCCAGCATTTT.

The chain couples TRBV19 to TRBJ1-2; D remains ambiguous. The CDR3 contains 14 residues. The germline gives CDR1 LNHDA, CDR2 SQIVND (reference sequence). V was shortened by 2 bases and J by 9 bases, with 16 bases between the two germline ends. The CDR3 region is CASSINTYGVSYTF. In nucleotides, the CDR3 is TGTGCCAGTAGTATAAACACGTATGGTGTAAGCTACACCTTC.

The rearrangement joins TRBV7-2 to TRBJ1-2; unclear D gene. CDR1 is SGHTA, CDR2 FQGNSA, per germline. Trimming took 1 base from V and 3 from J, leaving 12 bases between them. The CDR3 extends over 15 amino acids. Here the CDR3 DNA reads TGTGCCAGCAGCTTAGGGCAGGCCTCTTACTATGGCTACACCTTC. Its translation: CASSLGQASYYGYTF.

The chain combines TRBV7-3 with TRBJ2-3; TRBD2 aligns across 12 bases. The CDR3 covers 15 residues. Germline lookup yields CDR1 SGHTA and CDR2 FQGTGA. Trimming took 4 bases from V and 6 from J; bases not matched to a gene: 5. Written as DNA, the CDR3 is TGTGCCAGCAGCTCTAGCGGGGGGGCCTTGGATACGCAGTATTTT. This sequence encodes CASSSSGGALDTQYF.